These T cell receptor beta chains were read from a single sample in a study of control samples from healthy donors and cancer patients. This table comes from immunoSEQ multiplex PCR, and its TCRdb copy is limited to in-frame clones, with some not included. The sample carries about 92,000 clones, around 82% recorded once. The sample taken for sequencing was blood. The receptors shown here come from a woman aged 60 to 75 in good health. Both conserved end residues are part of each CDR3. D genes are given only for firm matches.

V gene,D gene,CDR3 protein
TRBV7-2,-,CASSSLRATYEQYF
TRBV7-9,-,CASRPPRPGGEQFF
TRBV28,-,CASSSPDRDSPLHF
TRBV7-2,-,CASSLSQGVYGYTF
TRBV19,-,CASRAPVGAYSNQPQHF
TRBV15,-,CATSRDRGVANEKLFF
TRBV5-1,TRBD1,CASSFIQGARSYEQYF
TRBV27,TRBD1,CASRLQGRTEAFF
TRBV5-6,-,CASSTQTGVGGYTF
TRBV9,TRBD1,CASSAQGAYEQYF
TRBV4-3,-,CASSRQGNQPQHF
TRBV7-2,-,CASREGSGNTIYF
TRBV4-3,-,CASSQEGASADTQYF